This TCR beta chain was found in a study of blood T cell repertoires in COVID-19. Study at large: From the United States, Italy and Spain came samples of acute and convalescent COVID-19. The analysed material was cDNA or gDNA that came from T cells, B-cell-depleted T cells, or PBMCs.

This clone was recorded a few times. Study processing details: By means of reference gene primer amplification, nucleated cell counts were estimated. Only in-frame clones appear in the TCRdb table, and some are missing; sequencing was by immunoSEQ multiplex PCR. From that table come the V and J calls and clone size; the DNA was used to work out D and trimming. The table lists approximately 300,000 clones, just under 90% of them singletons. Per germline, CDR1 WSHSY and CDR2 SAAADI. The CDR3 covers 16 residues. Germline trimming cut 3 bases from V and 0 bases from J; bases unmatched to any gene: 7. The TCR originated in a woman between 35 and 50 years old with acute or convalescent COVID-19. The rearrangement links TRBV10-2 to TRBJ2-7, with 8 nucleotides matching TRBD1. Material for sequencing was peripheral blood. CDR3 nucleotides: TGCGCCAGCAGTGATGGCGGAACAGGGGGCTCCTACGAGCAGTACGTC. This encodes CASSDGGTGGSYEQYV.